The present entry profiles one TCR beta chain with its context. The target antigen is unknown. The data derive from a study of T-cell memory formation after mild COVID-19. Study observations and caveats: Day 15 to 85 contracting clones showed balanced CD4/CD8; day 15 to 37 expanders favored CD4+. Clones which contracted sat mainly in CM and EM if CD4+, and in EMRA if CD8+. Pre-infection memory harbored some responding clones, suggesting cross-reactive memory joined.

Germline V gives CDR1 SNHLY, CDR2 FYNNEI. The germline V and J ends were trimmed by 7 bases and 3 bases, with 17 bases remaining between them. CDR3 length equals 15 residues. Researchers used 5'RACE with constant-segment primers to make TCR alpha and TCR beta cDNA libraries that carry sample barcodes and UMIs. A single record per CDR3 protein comes from TCRdb applying MiXCR to the 5' RACE reads. The sample lists approximately 300,000 distinct CDR3 sequences, around 8% occurring once. The receptor comes from a man between 18 and 35 years old who had mild COVID-19 (a few samples of this study predate the infection). Cell type and time point are not known. The V gene is TRBV2, the J gene TRBJ2-3, with D hard to call. Material: PBMCs or a T cell subset sorted from them (not recorded which). The CDR3 DNA reads as TGTGCCAGCATAGAAGGAACCTGGGGAACAGATACGCAGTATTTT. This translates into CASIEGTWGTDTQYF.